These 32 T cell receptor beta chains came from one sample sequenced in a study of blood T cell repertoires in COVID-19. Data came from immunoSEQ multiplex PCR; TCRdb stores just in-frame clones and leaves some out. This sample carries 310,000 or so clones, roughly 89% of them seen once, and the ten largest clones take about 5.7%. Sequenced: PBMCs or T cells enriched from blood (not recorded which). These receptors all stem from a woman in her thirties or forties who had recovered from COVID-19.

The genes are TRBV2 and TRBJ1-5; D ambiguous. V was shortened by 6 bases and J by 3 bases, with 12 bases between the two germline ends. The CDR3 covers 14 residues. Germline CDR1 and CDR2: SNHLY and FYNNEI. The CDR3 protein is CASRKAGPNQPQHF. CDR3 DNA sequence: TGTGCCAGCAGGAAGGCGGGCCCCAATCAGCCCCAGCATTTT. The variable domain in full, completed from reference TRBV2 and TRBJ1-5, reads EPEVTQTPSHQVTQMGQEVILRCVPISNHLYFYWYRQILGQKVEFLVSFYNNEISEKSEIFDDQFSVERPDGSNFTLKIRSTKLEDSAMYFCASRKAGPNQPQHFGDGTRLSIL.

The chain recombines TRBV6-5 with TRBJ2-7; tentatively, D is TRBD2 (5 bases). CDR3 length: 14 amino acids. The germline V gene encodes CDR1 MNHEY and CDR2 SVGAGI. V was cut by 6 bases and J by 0 bases, with 12 bases left in between. The CDR3 nucleotides read TGTGCCAGCAGCGGAGGCCTGAGCTCCTACGAGCAGTACTTC. Translating gives CASSGGLSSYEQYF.

This clone is a singleton in its sample. The CDR3 sequence is CSASTGAANQPQHF. CDR3 sequence (DNA): TGCAGTGCTAGTACAGGGGCCGCGAATCAGCCCCAGCATTTT. The chain is built from TRBV20-1 and TRBJ1-5; 7 bases line up with TRBD1. There are 14 residues in the CDR3. Germline loops: CDR1 DFQATT, CDR2 SNEGSKA (reference sequence). V was clipped by 3 bases and J by 4 bases; unmatched bases: 6.

The DNA of the CDR3 is TGTGCCAGCAGCCGGACTAGCCAGGGAGAGACCCAGTACTTC. Translating it yields CASSRTSQGETQYF. The V gene is TRBV6-2 or TRBV6-3, the J gene TRBJ2-5; the match to TRBD2 covers 8 bases. The V segment lost 6 bases and the J segment 4 bases; nucleotides outside the gene matches: 7. The germline CDR1 and CDR2 sequences are MNHEY and SVGEGT. The CDR3 covers 14 residues.

The chain has TRBV19 and TRBJ2-7; 7 nucleotides line up with TRBD1. V shed 4 bases, J shed 0 bases, and the junction held 3 bases outside the gene matches. The CDR3 consists of 14 residues. The V gene's germline CDR1 is LNHDA and CDR2 SQIVND (reference sequence). The DNA of the CDR3 is TGTGCCAGTAGTACGGACAGGCGCTCCTACGAGCAGTACTTC. Translating gives CASSTDRRSYEQYF.

The genes are TRBV29-1 and TRBJ2-3; 10 nucleotides agree with TRBD1. Looked up from germline, CDR1 is SQVTM and CDR2 is ANQGSEA. The ends lost 8 bases at V and 6 bases at J; junction bases unmatched: 14. CDR3 length: 15 residues. The CDR3: CSTGQGTGSRDTQYF. DNA for the CDR3: TGCAGCACGGGACAGGGGACCGGATCGAGGGATACGCAGTATTTT.

This chain joins TRBV5-4 and TRBJ1-2; TRBD1 might be the D (6 bases). Germline-derived CDR1 and CDR2 are SGHNT and YYREEE (reference sequence). V lost 0 bases and J 3 bases, leaving 6 bases between the germline ends. This CDR3 is built from 13 residues. CDR3 sequence: CASSLAGDYGYTF. The CDR3 DNA is TGTGCCAGCAGCTTGGCAGGGGACTATGGCTACACCTTC.

CDR3: CASSLAVTYVNTEAFF. In DNA, the CDR3 is TGTGCCAGCAGCTTAGCGGTAACCTACGTGAACACTGAAGCTTTCTTT. The V and J genes are TRBV7-8 and TRBJ1-1; no firm D call. The CDR3 has 16 residues. Deletions cut 0 bases from V and 0 bases from J, with 11 bases between. Per germline, CDR1 SGHVS and CDR2 FQNEAQ.

The V gene is TRBV19, the J gene TRBJ2-3; 8 bases are a match to TRBD2. J lost 6 bases, V lost 5 bases, and 4 bases had no gene match. Germline-derived CDR1 and CDR2 are LNHDA and SQIVND (reference sequence). The CDR3 is made up of 13 amino acids. CDR3 in amino acids: CASSPGRGDTQYF. CDR3 coding DNA: TGTGCCAGTAGTCCCGGGAGGGGGGATACGCAGTATTTT.

J is TRBJ2-7 and V is TRBV3-1 (or the pseudogene TRBV3-2); TRBD2 aligns across 7 bases. The germline CDR1 and CDR2 sequences are LGHDT and YNNKEL (reference sequence). The CDR3 loop spans 14 amino acids. V lost 1 base to trimming and J lost 6 bases; unmatched junction nucleotides: 6. CDR3 residues: CASSQVSGEGEQYF. The CDR3 DNA reads TGTGCCAGCAGCCAAGTATCCGGGGAGGGCGAGCAGTACTTC.

This clone has more than one count but fewer than ten. CDR3 nucleotides: TGTGCCAGCAGTTACTCGAACTATGAGCAGTTCTTC. This encodes CASSYSNYEQFF. The J gene is TRBJ2-1, the V gene TRBV6-5, with unresolved D. The CDR3 loop spans 12 amino acids. Germline V lookup: CDR1 MNHEY, CDR2 SVGAGI. The ends were cut back, 0 bases at V and 8 bases at J, with 5 bases in the middle.

This clone occurred once. This sequence joins TRBV7-2 and TRBJ1-2, with TRBD1 identical over 8 bases. CDR3 size: 15 residues. Trimming cost V 4 bases and J 2 bases; bases outside gene matches: 6. CDR1 and CDR2 (germline): SGHTA, FQGNSA. In DNA, the CDR3 is TGTGCCAGCAGCTCCAGGGGGCGCGAGAACTATGGCTACACCTTC. This codes for CASSSRGRENYGYTF.

This chain links TRBV6-5 with TRBJ2-1; D gene ambiguous. V lost 6 bases, J lost 8 bases, and 8 bases lay in between. The germline gives CDR1 MNHEY, CDR2 SVGAGI. CDR3 length: 11 amino acids. CDR3 sequence: CASRYGDEQFF. CDR3 sequence (DNA): TGTGCCAGCAGATATGGAGATGAGCAGTTCTTC.

The chain joins TRBV28 to TRBJ1-4; weak D call: TRBD1 (6 bases). The CDR3 contains 15 residues. Trimming pared 4 bases from V and 4 bases from J, leaving 13 bases between. Germline V gene lookup returns CDR1 MDHEN and CDR2 SYDVKM. The CDR3 nucleotides read TGTGCCAGCAGTTCTTCAGGGGAGCATAATGAAAAACTGTTTTTT. Translated, it gives CASSSSGEHNEKLFF. Variable domain in full (rest from reference TRBV28 and TRBJ1-4): DVKVTQSSRYLVKRTGEKVFLECVQDMDHENMFWYRQDPGLGLRLIYFSYDVKMKEKGDIPEGYSVSREKKERFSLILESASTNQTSMYLCASSSSGEHNEKLFFGSGTQLSVL.

The J gene is TRBJ1-2, the V gene TRBV7-8; D is possibly TRBD1 (6 bases). CDR1 and CDR2 from the germline V gene are SGHVS and FQNEAQ. The CDR3 has 13 amino acids. The V and J ends lost 4 bases and 4 bases respectively, with 10 bases between them. DNA for the CDR3: TGTGCCAGCAGCTCTAGGACAGCCTATGGCTACACCTTC. Its protein product is CASSSRTAYGYTF.

This clone was seen a handful of times. The chain carries TRBV6-1 and TRBJ1-3; TRBD1 is a possible D gene (5 bases). Looked up from germline, CDR1 is MNHNS and CDR2 is SASEGT. The CDR3 totals 17 residues. The V end lost 3 bases, the J end lost 1 base, and 16 bases lay between the germline ends. The CDR3 nucleotides read TGTGCCAGCAGTGAGGCGGCCTCGGGGGTATCTGGAAACACCATATATTTT. Protein product: CASSEAASGVSGNTIYF.

This clone was detected only once. The CDR3 loop is CASSQQGIETQYF. Written as DNA, the CDR3 is TGTGCCAGCAGCCAACAGGGGATAGAGACCCAGTACTTC. The chain combines TRBV5-4 with TRBJ2-5; 7 bases match TRBD1. The germline V gene encodes CDR1 SGHNT and CDR2 YYREEE (reference sequence). J lost 4 bases, V lost 4 bases, and 4 bases had no gene match. CDR3 length equals 13 residues.

The chain joins TRBV30 to TRBJ2-7, with D possibly matching TRBD1 (7 bases). The V end was cut by 3 bases, the J end by 3 bases, with 12 bases between. Per the germline V gene, CDR1 is GTSNPN and CDR2 is SVGIG (reference sequence). The CDR3 runs 13 residues. CDR3 in DNA: TGTGCCTGGAGCGGCGGGACAGTCTACGAGCAGTACTTC. Its translation is CAWSGGTVYEQYF.

The CDR3: CASSELAGVRTDTQYF. CDR3 nucleotide sequence: TGTGCCAGCAGTGAACTAGCGGGAGTTCGCACAGATACGCAGTATTTT. The V and J genes are TRBV28 and TRBJ2-3; 11 bases match TRBD2. Trimming at V came to 5 bases and at J to 1 base, leaving 5 bases not matched to a gene. Germline V gene sequence: CDR1 MDHEN, CDR2 SYDVKM. The CDR3 has 16 residues.

The chain joins TRBV7-8 to TRBJ2-2, with D possibly TRBD2 on 7 matching bases. CDR3 length: 15 amino acids. V was shortened by 6 bases and J by 6 bases, with 17 bases between the two germline ends. Germline CDR1 SGHVS, CDR2 FQNEAQ. The CDR3 region has the DNA TGTGCCAGCAGTTACACAGGGAGGGTAGCCGGGGAGCTGTTTTTT. Translation gives CASSYTGRVAGELFF.

The rearrangement links TRBV4-3 to TRBJ2-1, with D possibly TRBD2 on 6 matching bases. The CDR3 length is 13 residues. Trimming shortened V by 4 bases and J by 10 bases, and 14 bases separated the two germline ends. Germline CDR1 reads LGHNA; CDR2 reads YSLEER. DNA of the CDR3: TGCGCCAGCAGCCTCCGGTGGGGGGACGAGCAGTTCTTC. The encoded protein is CASSLRWGDEQFF.

This chain links TRBV12-5 with TRBJ2-5, with 14 bases matching TRBD2. Losses at the gene ends were 7 bases for V and 2 bases for J; bases not matched to a gene: 9. CDR1 and CDR2 (germline): LGHNT, FRNRAP. This CDR3 contains 17 residues. The CDR3 loop reads CASASGTSGRAQETQYF. As DNA, the CDR3 is TGTGCTAGTGCCTCCGGGACTAGCGGGAGAGCACAAGAGACCCAGTACTTC.

The CDR3 loop is CASSLGEVHGGNEKLFF. DNA of the CDR3: TGTGCCAGCAGCTTAGGGGAAGTACATGGGGGGAATGAAAAACTGTTTTTT. This chain uses TRBV11-2 with TRBJ1-4, with D perhaps TRBD1 (5 bases). Looked up from germline, CDR1 is SGHAT and CDR2 is FQNNGV. The V and J ends lost 1 base and 5 bases respectively, with 17 bases between them. There are 17 residues in the CDR3. Supplemented by reference TRBV11-2 and TRBJ1-4, the full variable domain reads EAGVAQSPRYKIIEKRQSVAFWCNPISGHATLYWYQQILGQGPKLLIQFQNNGVVDDSQLPKDRFSAERLKGVDSTLKIQPAKLEDSAVYLCASSLGEVHGGNEKLFFGSGTQLSVL.

The gene calls are TRBV28 and TRBJ2-7; the match to TRBD1 covers 9 bases. CDR1 MDHEN and CDR2 SYDVKM come from the germline V gene. The CDR3 extends over 15 amino acids. V lost 6 bases to trimming and J lost 5 bases; unmatched junction nucleotides: 11. The chain's CDR3 is CASSLRGTGSHEQYF. CDR3 nucleotide sequence: TGTGCCAGCAGCTTAAGGGGGACAGGGTCCCACGAGCAGTACTTC.

V gene TRBV24-1 combines with J gene TRBJ2-3; 10 nucleotides line up with TRBD1. J was trimmed by 4 bases and V by 4 bases; bases with no gene match: 7. This CDR3 contains 16 residues. The germline CDR1 and CDR2 sequences are KGHDR and SFDVKD. For the CDR3, the DNA is TGTGCCACCAGTGAGTCCGGGACAGGGGCCGCAGATACGCAGTATTTT. This encodes CATSESGTGAADTQYF.

This chain uses TRBV7-9 with TRBJ1-6, with D possibly being TRBD1 (6 bases). V gave up 7 bases and J gave up 7 bases, with 17 bases separating them. The CDR3 totals 15 residues. In germline, CDR1 is SEHNR, CDR2 FQNEAQ (reference sequence). The CDR3 is CASTKSGGLNSPLHF. CDR3 coding DNA: TGTGCCAGCACCAAATCGGGGGGGCTAAATTCACCCCTCCACTTT.

The CDR3 DNA sequence: TGTGCCAGCAGCTTAAGCGGCTTAAGGGCAGGGTTAGAGACCCAGTACTTC. It yields the protein CASSLSGLRAGLETQYF. This chain links TRBV7-3 with TRBJ2-5; D possibly corresponds to TRBD1 (5 bases). In germline, CDR1 is SGHTA, CDR2 FQGTGA. V was pared by 1 base and J by 4 bases, with 19 bases between. This CDR3 contains 17 residues.

The chain uses TRBV5-1 and TRBJ1-6; 7 bases fit TRBD1. V lost 4 bases, J lost 14 bases, and 9 bases stayed unmatched. CDR1 SGHRS and CDR2 YFSETQ come from the germline V gene. The CDR3 contains 13 residues. The chain's CDR3 is CASSPTGPGTLHF. The CDR3 DNA reads TGCGCCAGCAGCCCGACAGGGCCTGGAACCCTCCACTTT.

This clone was observed once. The gene calls are TRBV7-9 and TRBJ2-3; 7 bases agree with TRBD2. The CDR3 totals 14 residues. CDR1 is SEHNR, CDR2 FQNEAQ, per germline (reference sequence). With V trimmed by 5 bases and J by 0 bases, 2 bases remained unmatched. The CDR3 DNA follows: TGTGCCAGCAGCCGTAGCGGGAGCACAGATACGCAGTATTTT. As protein: CASSRSGSTDTQYF.

The chain employs TRBV9 and TRBJ1-1, with D unclear. The V gene's germline CDR1 is SGDLS and CDR2 YYNGEE. This CDR3 is 15 amino acids long. V was cut by 2 bases and J by 2 bases, with 13 bases left in between. CDR3 loop: CASSVRAESNTEAFF. The CDR3 DNA is TGTGCCAGCAGCGTGAGGGCGGAATCTAACACTGAAGCTTTCTTT.

DNA for the CDR3: TGTGCCAGCAGCGTTCCTGACAGGGGCTCCTACAATGAGCAGTTCTTC. This gives the protein CASSVPDRGSYNEQFF. This chain connects TRBV9 to TRBJ2-1, with 8 bases that match TRBD1. Germline V gives CDR1 SGDLS, CDR2 YYNGEE. With V trimmed by 2 bases and J by 0 bases, 4 bases remained unmatched. CDR3 length: 16 amino acids.

The chain is built from TRBV28 and TRBJ2-7; TRBD1 aligns across 7 bases. This CDR3 is 15 amino acids long. From germline, CDR1 is MDHEN and CDR2 SYDVKM. The V segment lost 1 base and the J segment 5 bases; nucleotides outside the gene matches: 8. Here the CDR3 reads CASSLSTRTGNEQYF. The CDR3 region has the DNA TGTGCCAGCAGTTTATCTACAAGGACAGGTAACGAGCAGTACTTC.